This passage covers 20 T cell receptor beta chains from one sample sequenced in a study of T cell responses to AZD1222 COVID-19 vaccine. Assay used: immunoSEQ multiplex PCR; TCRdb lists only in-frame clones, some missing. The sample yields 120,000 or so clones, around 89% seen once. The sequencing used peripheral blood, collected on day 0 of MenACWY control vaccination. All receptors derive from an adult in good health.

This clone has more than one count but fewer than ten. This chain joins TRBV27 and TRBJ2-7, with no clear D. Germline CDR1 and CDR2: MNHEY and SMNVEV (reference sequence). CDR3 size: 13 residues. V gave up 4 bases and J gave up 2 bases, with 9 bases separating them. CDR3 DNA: TGTGCCAGCAGTTCGAGCGCAGCCTACGAGCAGTACTTC. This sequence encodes CASSSSAAYEQYF.

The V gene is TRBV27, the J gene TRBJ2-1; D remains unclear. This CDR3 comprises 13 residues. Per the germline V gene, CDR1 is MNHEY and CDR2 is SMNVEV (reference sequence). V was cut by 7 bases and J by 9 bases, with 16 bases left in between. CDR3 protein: CASTASWGSEQFF. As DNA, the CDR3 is TGTGCCAGCACCGCTAGTTGGGGAAGTGAGCAGTTCTTC.

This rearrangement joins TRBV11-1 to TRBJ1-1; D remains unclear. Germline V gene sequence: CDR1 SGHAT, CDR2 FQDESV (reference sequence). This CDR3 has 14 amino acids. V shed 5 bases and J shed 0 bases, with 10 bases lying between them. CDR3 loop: CASSPYSMNTEAFF. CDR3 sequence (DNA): TGTGCCAGCAGCCCATACAGCATGAACACTGAAGCTTTCTTT.

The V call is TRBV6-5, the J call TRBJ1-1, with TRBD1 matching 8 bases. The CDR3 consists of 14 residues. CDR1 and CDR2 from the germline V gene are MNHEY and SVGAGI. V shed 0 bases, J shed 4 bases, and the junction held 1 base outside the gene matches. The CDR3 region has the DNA TGTGCCAGCAGTTACTCAACAGGGGGCACTGAAGCTTTCTTT. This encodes CASSYSTGGTEAFF.

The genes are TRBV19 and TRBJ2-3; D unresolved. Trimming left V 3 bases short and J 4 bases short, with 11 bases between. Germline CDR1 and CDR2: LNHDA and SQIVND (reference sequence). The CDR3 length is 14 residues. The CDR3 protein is CASSIGGLADTQYF. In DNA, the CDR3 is TGTGCCAGTAGTATCGGTGGGCTTGCAGATACGCAGTATTTT.

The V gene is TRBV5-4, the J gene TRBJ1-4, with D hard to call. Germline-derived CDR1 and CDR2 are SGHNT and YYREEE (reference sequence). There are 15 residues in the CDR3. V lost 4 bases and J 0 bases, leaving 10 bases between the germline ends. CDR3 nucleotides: TGTGCCAGCAGCCAGGACGGTGCAACTAATGAAAAACTGTTTTTT. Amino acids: CASSQDGATNEKLFF.

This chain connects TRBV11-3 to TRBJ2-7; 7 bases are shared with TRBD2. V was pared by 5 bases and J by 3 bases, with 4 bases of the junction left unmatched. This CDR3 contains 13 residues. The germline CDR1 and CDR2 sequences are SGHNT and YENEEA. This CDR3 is CASSPTSDYEQYF. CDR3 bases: TGTGCCAGCAGCCCCACTAGCGACTACGAGCAGTACTTC.

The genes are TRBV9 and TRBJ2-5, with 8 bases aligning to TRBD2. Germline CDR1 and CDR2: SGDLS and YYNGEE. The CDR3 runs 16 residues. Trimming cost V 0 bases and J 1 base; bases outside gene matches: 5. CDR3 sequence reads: CASSVGGTSGQETQYF. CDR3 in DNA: TGTGCCAGCAGCGTAGGGGGCACTAGCGGCCAAGAGACCCAGTACTTC.

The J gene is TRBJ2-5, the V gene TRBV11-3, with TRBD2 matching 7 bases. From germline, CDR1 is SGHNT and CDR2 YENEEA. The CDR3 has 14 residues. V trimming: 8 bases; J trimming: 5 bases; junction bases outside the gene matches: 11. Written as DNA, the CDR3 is TGTGCCAGCGCCGCCGGCGGGAGCCGGGAGACCCAGTACTTC. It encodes CASAAGGSRETQYF.

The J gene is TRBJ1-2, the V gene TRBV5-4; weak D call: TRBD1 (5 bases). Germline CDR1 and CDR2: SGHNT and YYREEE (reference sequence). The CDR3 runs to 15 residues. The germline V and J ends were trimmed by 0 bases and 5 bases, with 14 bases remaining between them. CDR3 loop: CASSLAPGTEYGYTF. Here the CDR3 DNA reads TGTGCCAGCAGCTTGGCACCCGGGACGGAATATGGCTACACCTTC.

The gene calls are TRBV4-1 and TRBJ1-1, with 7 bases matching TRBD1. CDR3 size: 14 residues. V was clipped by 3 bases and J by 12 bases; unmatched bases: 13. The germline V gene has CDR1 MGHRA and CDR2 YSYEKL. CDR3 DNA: TGCGCCAGCAGCCAGCCGACAGGGCGTTACGCTCCTTTCTTT. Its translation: CASSQPTGRYAPFF.

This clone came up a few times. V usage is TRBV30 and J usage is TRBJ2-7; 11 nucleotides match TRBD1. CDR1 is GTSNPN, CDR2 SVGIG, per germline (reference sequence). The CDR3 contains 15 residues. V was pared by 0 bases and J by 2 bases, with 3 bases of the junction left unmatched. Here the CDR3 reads CAWSVQGQGAYEQYF. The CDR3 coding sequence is TGTGCCTGGAGTGTACAGGGACAGGGGGCCTACGAGCAGTACTTC. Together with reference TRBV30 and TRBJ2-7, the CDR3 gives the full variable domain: SQTIHQWPATLVQPVGSPLSLECTVEGTSNPNLYWYRQAAGRGLQLLFYSVGIGQISSEVPQNLSASRPQDRQFILSSKKLLLSDSGFYLCAWSVQGQGAYEQYFGPGTRLTVT.

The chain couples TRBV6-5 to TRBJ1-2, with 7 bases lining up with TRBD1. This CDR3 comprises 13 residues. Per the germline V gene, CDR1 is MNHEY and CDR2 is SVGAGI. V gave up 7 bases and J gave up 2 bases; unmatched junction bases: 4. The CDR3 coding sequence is TGTGCCAGCAACAGGGACAGCAACTATGGCTACACCTTC. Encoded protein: CASNRDSNYGYTF.

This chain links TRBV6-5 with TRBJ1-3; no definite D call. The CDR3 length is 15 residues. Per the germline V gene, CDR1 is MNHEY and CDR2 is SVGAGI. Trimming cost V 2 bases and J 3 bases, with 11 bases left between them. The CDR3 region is CASSYGDFGGNTIYF. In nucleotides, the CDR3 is TGTGCCAGCAGTTACGGTGATTTTGGTGGAAACACCATATATTTT.

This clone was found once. For the CDR3, the DNA is TGTGCCAGCAGCCACCGAACAGGGAACACTGAAGCTTTCTTT. Residues: CASSHRTGNTEAFF. V is TRBV4-2 and J is TRBJ1-1; TRBD1 is a possible D gene (5 bases). Looked up from germline, CDR1 is LGHNA and CDR2 is YNFKEQ. This CDR3 comprises 14 residues. V gave up 3 bases and J gave up 1 base, with 9 bases separating them.

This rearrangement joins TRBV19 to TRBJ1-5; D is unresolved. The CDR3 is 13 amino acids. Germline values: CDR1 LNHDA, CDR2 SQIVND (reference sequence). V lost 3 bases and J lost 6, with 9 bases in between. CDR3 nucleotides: TGTGCCAGTAGTATCAGTTTAACTCAGCCCCAGCATTTT. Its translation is CASSISLTQPQHF.

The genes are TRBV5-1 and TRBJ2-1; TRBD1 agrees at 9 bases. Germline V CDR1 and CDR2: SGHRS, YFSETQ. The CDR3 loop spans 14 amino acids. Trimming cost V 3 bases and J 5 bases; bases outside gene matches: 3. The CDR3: CASSSQGADNEQFF. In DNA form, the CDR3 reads TGCGCCAGCAGCTCACAGGGGGCCGACAATGAGCAGTTCTTC.

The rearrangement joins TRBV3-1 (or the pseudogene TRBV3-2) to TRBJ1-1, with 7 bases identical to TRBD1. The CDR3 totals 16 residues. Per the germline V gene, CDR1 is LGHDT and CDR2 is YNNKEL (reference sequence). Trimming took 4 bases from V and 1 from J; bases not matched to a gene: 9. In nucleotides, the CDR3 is TGTGCCAGCAGCCGGATTCAACAGGGGACGAACACTGAAGCTTTCTTT. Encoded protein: CASSRIQQGTNTEAFF.

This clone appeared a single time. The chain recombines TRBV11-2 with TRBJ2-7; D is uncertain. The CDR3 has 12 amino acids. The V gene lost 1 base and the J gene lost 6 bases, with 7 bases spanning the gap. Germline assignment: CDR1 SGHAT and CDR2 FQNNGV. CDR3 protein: CASSLAAVEQYF. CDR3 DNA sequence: TGTGCCAGCAGCTTAGCAGCCGTCGAGCAGTACTTC.

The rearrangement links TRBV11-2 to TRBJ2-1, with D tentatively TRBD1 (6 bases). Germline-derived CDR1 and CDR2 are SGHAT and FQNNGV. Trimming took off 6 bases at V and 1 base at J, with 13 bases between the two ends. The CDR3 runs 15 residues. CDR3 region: CASRDSGSSYNEQFF. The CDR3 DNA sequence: TGTGCCAGCAGGGACAGCGGAAGTTCCTACAATGAGCAGTTCTTC. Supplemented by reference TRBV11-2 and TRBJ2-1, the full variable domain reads EAGVAQSPRYKIIEKRQSVAFWCNPISGHATLYWYQQILGQGPKLLIQFQNNGVVDDSQLPKDRFSAERLKGVDSTLKIQPAKLEDSAVYLCASRDSGSSYNEQFFGPGTRLTVL.